The TCR beta chain under discussion was sequenced for a study of blood T cell repertoires in COVID-19 (dated by TCRdb to 2018 to 2020). Broadly, across the study: Samples from collaborators originated in the United States, Italy and Spain and spanned both the acute and convalescent phases of COVID-19. The material from the prospective study consisted of cDNA or gDNA derived from T cells, B-cell-depleted T cells, or PBMCs. The dataset comprised deeply sampled blood TCRbeta repertoires from subjects exposed to, actively infected with, or recovered from COVID-19. The repertoires were released in a freely available public database intended as a resource for research on the immune response to SARS-CoV-2. Samples came from the ongoing ImmuneRACE study (first 160 participants) plus 1,254 subjects from 6 global collaborators. Nearly every sample came with metadata listing a de-identified subject ID, COVID-19 status, age in years and sex. Where HLA class I and class II types were available, the types were taken from metadata supplied by the sample provider, not from assay-based typing. Paper-wide results and their limitations: How much clinical and demographic metadata was included differed by source and by participant, and the metadata was provided uncurated.

The immunoSEQ Assay, a bias-controlled multiplex PCR, was used to amplify TCRbeta CDR3 regions from genomic DNA. As for the authors' bioinformatics: The number of nucleated cells in each sample was estimated from the amplification of reference gene primers within the assay. Sequence reads were collapsed and filtered to measure the absolute abundance of every unique TCRbeta CDR3 rearrangement. For each sample, productive Simpson clonality was calculated as the square root of Simpson's diversity index across productive rearrangements. Imported from immuneACCESS, the table was reduced by TCRdb to in-frame sequences with V and J called. These copies leave out some clones; in studies compared against another copy, an unresolved V gene accounts for under half, and the cause of the remainder is not known. V and J calls and clone size follow that table, whereas D and trimming were derived from the DNA. Recorded for this sample are approximately 230,000 clones; around 85% of them occurred a single time. Of the sample, over 7.5% is held by the ten largest clones.

With regard to this clone: Its antigen specificity is not known. No base-level quality is on record; no much larger clone is a single base apart.

As encoded in the germline V gene, CDR1 is SGHRS while CDR2 is YFSETQ. From the cysteine up to the phenylalanine, the CDR3 has a length of 14 residues. Only CDR3 DNA remains: 42 bases, in frame from the first base. Clipping removes 5 bases from V and 5 bases from J, with 6 as the unmatched junction base count. Collaborating institutions collected whole blood in K2EDTA tubes following their own protocols. Collaborator samples were shipped for TCRbeta analysis as frozen whole blood, isolated PBMCs, or DNA extracted from either sample type. The clonotype was recovered from a man older than 75 with acute or convalescent COVID-19. Sequenced: peripheral blood. The rearranged segments are TRBV5-1 and TRBJ1-1; 10 nucleotides in the junction match TRBD1. The sequenced DNA: TGCGCCAGCAGTCCTAGGACAGGGGGGACTGAAGCTTTCTTT. Its amino acids are CASSPRTGGTEAFF.